One and the same sample provided the 20 T cell receptor beta chains below, sequenced in a study of OX40 agonist ivuxolimab in advanced cancers. Using immunoSEQ multiplex PCR, the repertoire was profiled, and TCRdb retains in-frame clones only, with some absent. The sample contains under 85,000 clones, approximately 89% of which appear only once. The sequences come from CD4+ or CD8+ T cells sorted from blood, collected in a trial of the OX40 agonist ivuxolimab. Receptors originate from an adult with an advanced solid tumor such as melanoma, head and neck, liver or kidney cancer.

The chain is built from TRBV5-5 and TRBJ2-7; D call uncertain. Germline CDR1 and CDR2: SGHKS and YYEKEE (reference sequence). The CDR3 totals 14 residues. V lost 2 bases and J 1 base, leaving 10 bases between the germline ends. The DNA of the CDR3 is TGTGCCAGCAGCTTTGATGTGAATTCCTACGAGCAGTACTTC. It translates to CASSFDVNSYEQYF.

The rearrangement links TRBV6-6 to TRBJ1-5, with a weak D call TRBD1 (6 bases). The CDR3 sequence is 15 residues long. Looked up from germline, CDR1 is MNHNY and CDR2 is SVGAGI (reference sequence). Trimming removed 5 bases from V and 9 bases from J, with 20 bases in between. CDR3 nucleotide sequence: TGTGCCAGCAGTGGCGGGGGGGGCGCGTCGAGGCCCCAGCATTTT. This encodes CASSGGGGASRPQHF.

This chain links TRBV5-1 with TRBJ2-2; a weak D match, TRBD1 (5 bases). V lost 1 base and J lost 5, with 9 bases in between. Germline CDR1 and CDR2: SGHRS and YFSETQ. This CDR3 is 14 amino acids long. The CDR3 DNA reads TGCGCCAGCAGCTTGAGGGGCGCGACCGGGGAGCTGTTTTTT. Protein sequence: CASSLRGATGELFF. Full variable domain (rest looked up from reference TRBV5-1 and TRBJ2-2): KAGVTQTPRYLIKTRGQQVTLSCSPISGHRSVSWYQQTPGQGLQFLFEYFSETQRNKGNFPGRFSGRQFSNSRSEMNVSTLELGDSALYLCASSLRGATGELFFGEGSRLTVL.

The chain uses TRBV28 and TRBJ2-5; D not certain. CDR3 length: 13 amino acids. Germline CDR1 reads MDHEN; CDR2 reads SYDVKM. The V gene lost 5 bases and the J gene lost 1 base, with 8 bases spanning the gap. The CDR3, as DNA: TGTGCCAGCAGTAGTCCACGCCAAGAGACCCAGTACTTC. Its protein product is CASSSPRQETQYF.

The chain combines TRBV6-6 with TRBJ2-1; possibly TRBD1 or TRBD2 for D (5 bases each). Germline V gene lookup returns CDR1 MNHNY and CDR2 SVGAGI (reference sequence). The CDR3 covers 12 residues. V lost 4 bases and J 9 bases, leaving 10 bases between the germline ends. This chain's CDR3 is CASSSGAGEQFF. CDR3 nucleotide sequence: TGTGCCAGCAGTTCTGGGGCGGGTGAGCAGTTCTTC.

V gene TRBV5-1 combines with J gene TRBJ2-2; 14 bases fit TRBD2. This CDR3 contains 16 residues. Germline CDR1 is SGHRS and CDR2 is YFSETQ. V lost 4 bases and J lost 6; bases outside the gene matches: 5. In nucleotides, the CDR3 is TGCGCCAGCAGCCAAAGGACTAGCGGGGGGTCCGGGGAGCTGTTTTTT. This sequence encodes CASSQRTSGGSGELFF.

This chain joins TRBV2 and TRBJ2-1, with 8 bases lining up with TRBD2. CDR1 is SNHLY and CDR2 is FYNNEI in the germline V gene. J was trimmed by 0 bases and V by 8 bases; bases with no gene match: 6. This CDR3 spans 15 amino acids. CDR3 sequence: CASRRGESSYNEQFF. CDR3 bases: TGTGCCAGCCGGCGGGGGGAGTCCTCCTACAATGAGCAGTTCTTC.

The rearrangement uses TRBV6-1 and TRBJ2-5; D is unclear. The J call could be wrong; TRBJ2-7 is a better fit for the DNA end. The V gene's germline CDR1 is MNHNS and CDR2 SASEGT. The CDR3 runs to 14 residues. This chain's CDR3 is CASIRPQAAYEQYF. The CDR3 DNA reads TGTGCCAGCATTAGACCCCAAGCCGCCTACGAGCAGTACTTC.

The V call is TRBV29-1, the J call TRBJ1-1; D is ambiguous. The CDR3 spans 11 residues. Trimming removed 1 base from V and 2 bases from J, with 2 bases in between. CDR1 and CDR2 from the germline V gene are SQVTM and ANQGSEA. The CDR3 bases are TGCAGCGTTGAAGGTAACACTGAAGCTTTCTTT. Translation gives CSVEGNTEAFF. Combining the CDR3 with reference TRBV29-1 and TRBJ1-1 gives the whole variable domain SAVISQKPSRDICQRGTSLTIQCQVDSQVTMMFWYRQQPGQSLTLIATANQGSEATYESGFVIDKFPISRPNLTFSTLTVSNMSPEDSSIYLCSVEGNTEAFFGQGTRLTVV.

V is TRBV7-9 and J is TRBJ1-3; the match to TRBD1 covers 7 bases. Germline loops: CDR1 SEHNR, CDR2 FQNEAQ (reference sequence). J was trimmed by 0 bases and V by 5 bases; bases with no gene match: 4. There are 15 residues in the CDR3. CDR3 residues: CASSRGTDSGNTIYF. The CDR3 DNA reads as TGTGCCAGCAGCCGAGGGACAGACTCTGGAAACACCATATATTTT.

V and J are TRBV5-1 and TRBJ2-2, with TRBD2 identical over 12 bases. The CDR3 is made up of 16 amino acids. Trimming took 4 bases from V and 4 from J; bases not matched to a gene: 5. Germline values: CDR1 SGHRS, CDR2 YFSETQ. The CDR3 is CASSPGLAGITGELFF. CDR3 nucleotide sequence: TGCGCCAGCAGCCCAGGACTAGCGGGGATCACCGGGGAGCTGTTTTTT.

This sequence joins TRBV5-4 and TRBJ1-1; no firm D call. The CDR3 runs 15 residues. The V and J ends lost 2 bases and 2 bases respectively, with 13 bases between them. Germline CDR1 reads SGHNT; CDR2 reads YYREEE (reference sequence). In nucleotides, the CDR3 is TGTGCCAGCAGCTTCGAAGCGAGGCTTAACACTGAAGCTTTCTTT. It translates to CASSFEARLNTEAFF.

The chain couples TRBV6-1 to TRBJ2-7, with D perhaps matching TRBD1 (5 bases). This CDR3 is built from 12 residues. V lost 6 bases, J lost 5 bases, and 11 bases lay in between. Germline CDR1 reads MNHNS; CDR2 reads SASEGT. CDR3 DNA: TGTGCCAGCAGGCAGGGTGTCCACGAGCAGTACTTC. Translated: CASRQGVHEQYF.

The chain links TRBV2 to TRBJ1-5; 8 nucleotides match TRBD1. The germline V gene encodes CDR1 SNHLY and CDR2 FYNNEI. The CDR3 is 18 amino acids. The junction had 18 bases not matched to a gene; V was cut back by 6 bases and J by 5 bases. CDR3 sequence (DNA): TGTGCCAGCAGCGCCAGTTTGACAGGGGCGAATTCTTATCAGCCCCAGCATTTT. It specifies CASSASLTGANSYQPQHF.

V and J are TRBV2 and TRBJ1-2; D not certain. The CDR3 runs 15 residues. Trimming took 0 bases from V and 4 from J, leaving 12 bases between them. The germline V gene has CDR1 SNHLY and CDR2 FYNNEI. CDR3 sequence: CASSEAAAARYGYTF. The CDR3 DNA is TGTGCCAGCAGTGAAGCAGCGGCAGCGCGCTATGGCTACACCTTC.

This clone is a singleton in its sample. This rearrangement joins TRBV28 to TRBJ2-2, with a weak D call TRBD2 (6 bases). Trimming pared 6 bases from V and 7 bases from J, leaving 21 bases between. Germline V gene data show CDR1 as MDHEN and CDR2 as SYDVKM. The CDR3 spans 16 residues. The chain's CDR3 is CASSLTSWREIGELFF. CDR3 bases: TGTGCCAGCAGCTTAACCTCCTGGCGGGAAATCGGGGAGCTGTTTTTT.

The chain couples TRBV10-3 to TRBJ1-5; the D gene is possibly TRBD1 (5 bases). V was pared by 0 bases and J by 11 bases, with 11 bases between. Germline CDR1 reads ENHRY; CDR2 reads SYGVKD. The CDR3 is 13 residues long. The CDR3 sequence is CAISESGGTAQHF. CDR3 sequence (DNA): TGTGCCATCAGTGAGTCGGGGGGGACGGCCCAGCATTTT.

This rearrangement joins TRBV19 to TRBJ1-5, with 7 bases identical to TRBD1. The germline gives CDR1 LNHDA, CDR2 SQIVND (reference sequence). The CDR3 is 14 amino acids. The trim removed 7 bases at V and 4 bases at J, leaving 7 bases unmatched. The CDR3 DNA reads TGTGCCAGTACCAATGACAGGGTGAATCAGCCCCAGCATTTT. Translation gives CASTNDRVNQPQHF.

The CDR3 region has the DNA TGTGCCAGCAGTTACGATTTTAGCCAGGGGACCGGGGAGCTGTTTTTT. Protein: CASSYDFSQGTGELFF. V and J are TRBV6-5 and TRBJ2-2, with TRBD1 as a possible D gene (6 bases). The CDR3 totals 16 residues. Trimming took off 2 bases at V and 5 bases at J, with 15 bases between the two ends. CDR1 is MNHEY and CDR2 is SVGAGI in the germline V gene.

V usage is TRBV27 and J usage is TRBJ2-1, with unresolved D. The CDR3 consists of 11 residues. V gave up 7 bases and J gave up 4 bases, with 5 bases separating them. Germline V gene sequence: CDR1 MNHEY, CDR2 SMNVEV (reference sequence). CDR3 nucleotides: TGTGCCAGCACCCTTTACAATGAGCAGTTCTTC. Translation gives CASTLYNEQFF.